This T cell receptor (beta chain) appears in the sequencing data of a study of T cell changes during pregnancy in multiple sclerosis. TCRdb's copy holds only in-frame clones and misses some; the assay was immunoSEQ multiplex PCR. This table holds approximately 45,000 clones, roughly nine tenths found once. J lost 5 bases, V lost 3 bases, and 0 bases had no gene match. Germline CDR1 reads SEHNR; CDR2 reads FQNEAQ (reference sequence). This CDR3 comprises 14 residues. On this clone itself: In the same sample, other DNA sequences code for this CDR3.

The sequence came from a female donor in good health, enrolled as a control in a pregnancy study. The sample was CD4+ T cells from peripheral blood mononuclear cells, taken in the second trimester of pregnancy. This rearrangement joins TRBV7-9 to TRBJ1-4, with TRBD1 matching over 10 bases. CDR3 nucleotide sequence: TGTGCCAGCAGCTTGGGACAGGGGAATGAAAAACTGTTTTTT. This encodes CASSLGQGNEKLFF.